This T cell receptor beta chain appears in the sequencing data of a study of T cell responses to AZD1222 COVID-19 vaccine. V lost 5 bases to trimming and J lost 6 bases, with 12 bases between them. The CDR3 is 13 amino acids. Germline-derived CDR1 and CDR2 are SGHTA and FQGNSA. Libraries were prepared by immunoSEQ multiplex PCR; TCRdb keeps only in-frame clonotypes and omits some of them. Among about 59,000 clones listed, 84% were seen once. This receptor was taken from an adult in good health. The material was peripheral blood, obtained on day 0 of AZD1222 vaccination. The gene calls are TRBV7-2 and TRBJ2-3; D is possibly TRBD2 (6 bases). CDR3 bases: TGTGCCAGCAGCCCCCTAGGGAGGGATACGCAGTATTTT. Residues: CASSPLGRDTQYF.